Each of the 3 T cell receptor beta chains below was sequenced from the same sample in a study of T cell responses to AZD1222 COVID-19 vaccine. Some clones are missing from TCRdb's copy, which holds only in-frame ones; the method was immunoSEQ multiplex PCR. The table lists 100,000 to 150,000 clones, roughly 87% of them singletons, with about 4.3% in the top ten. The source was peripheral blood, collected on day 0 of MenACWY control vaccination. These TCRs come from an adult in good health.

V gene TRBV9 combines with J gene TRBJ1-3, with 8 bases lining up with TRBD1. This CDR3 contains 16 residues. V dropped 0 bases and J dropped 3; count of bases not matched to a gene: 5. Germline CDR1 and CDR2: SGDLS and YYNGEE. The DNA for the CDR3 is TGTGCCAGCAGCGTAGCTAAAACAGGGGGTGGAAACACCATATATTTT. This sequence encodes CASSVAKTGGGNTIYF.

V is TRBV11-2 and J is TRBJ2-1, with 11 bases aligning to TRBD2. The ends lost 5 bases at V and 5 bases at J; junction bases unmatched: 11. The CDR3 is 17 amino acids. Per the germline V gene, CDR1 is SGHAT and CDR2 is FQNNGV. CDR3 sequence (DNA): TGTGCCAGCAGCGGACTAGCGGGTGTGCTTATTCACAATGAGCAGTTCTTC. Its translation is CASSGLAGVLIHNEQFF.

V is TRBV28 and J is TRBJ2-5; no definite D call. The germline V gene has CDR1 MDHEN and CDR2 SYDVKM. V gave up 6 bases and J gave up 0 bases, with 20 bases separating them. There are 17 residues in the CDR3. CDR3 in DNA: TGTGCCAGCAGATGGTCTTATATAGGGCAGAACCAAGAGACCCAGTACTTC. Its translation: CASRWSYIGQNQETQYF.